This T cell receptor beta chain was sequenced during a study of identical twins. This CDR3 spans 12 amino acids. Looked up from germline, CDR1 is LGHDT and CDR2 is YNNKEL (reference sequence). V dropped 5 bases and J dropped 6 bases, with 10 bases sitting between them. After template switching added a universal primer site, the resulting cDNA carried unique molecular identifiers. TCRdb processed the 5' RACE reads anew with MiXCR; each CDR3 protein has one entry. The sample includes around 1.7 million distinct CDR3 sequences, 25% to 35% of them seen just once. The chain employs TRBV3-1 and TRBJ1-2, with a tentative D call TRBD1 (5 bases). The receptor comes from a newborn girl in good health. The sample comprised cord blood. The CDR3 bases are TGTGCCAGCAGCGTTCGACAGCATGGCTACACCTTC. The encoded protein is CASSVRQHGYTF. Full variable domain (rest looked up from reference TRBV3-1 and TRBJ1-2): DTAVSQTPKYLVTQMGNDKSIKCEQNLGHDTMYWYKQDSKKFLKIMFSYNNKELIINETVPNRFSPKSPDKAHLNLHINSLELGDSAVYFCASSVRQHGYTFGSGTRLTVV.